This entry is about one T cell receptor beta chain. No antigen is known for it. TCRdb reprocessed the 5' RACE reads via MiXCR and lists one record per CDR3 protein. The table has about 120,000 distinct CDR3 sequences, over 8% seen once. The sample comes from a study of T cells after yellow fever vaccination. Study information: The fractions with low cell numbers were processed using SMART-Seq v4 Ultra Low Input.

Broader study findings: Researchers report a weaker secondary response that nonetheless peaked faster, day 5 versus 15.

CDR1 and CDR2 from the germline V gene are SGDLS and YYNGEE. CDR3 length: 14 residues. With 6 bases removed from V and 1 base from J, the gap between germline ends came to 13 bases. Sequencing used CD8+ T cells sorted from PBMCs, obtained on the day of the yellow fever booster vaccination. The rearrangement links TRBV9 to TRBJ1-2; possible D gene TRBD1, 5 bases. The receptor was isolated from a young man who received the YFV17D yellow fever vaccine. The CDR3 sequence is CASTLGGGNYGYTF. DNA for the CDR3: TGTGCCAGCACCCTCGGGGGGGGTAACTATGGCTACACCTTC.